This T cell receptor beta chain was recovered during a study of shared clonotypes between healthy human individuals. The germline V gene encodes CDR1 MNHEY and CDR2 SMNVEV (reference sequence). The CDR3 consists of 13 residues. V shed 2 bases and J shed 4 bases, with 9 bases lying between them. Selected positively for CCR7 and CD45RO-negative, naive CD8 cells excluded terminally differentiated effector memory CD45RA+ cells. The data were produced by immunoSEQ multiplex PCR, yet TCRdb's version contains in-frame clones alone and is incomplete. The repertoire consists of 500,000 to 700,000 clones, with 95% occurring once and the leading ten covering approximately 0.11%.

The sequenced sample was naive CD8+ T cells sorted from blood. This sequence joins TRBV27 and TRBJ2-7; D is undetermined. This receptor was obtained from a woman in her thirties in good health. The CDR3 DNA is TGTGCCAGCAGTTTAGTGGTCGGTTACGAGCAGTACTTC. It codes for CASSLVVGYEQYF.